This is a list of T cell receptor beta chains from one sample in a study of shared clonotypes between healthy human individuals. The assay was immunoSEQ multiplex PCR, and TCRdb's table has in-frame clones only and misses some. The table lists some 2,500,000 clones, over 85% of them singletons. Sequenced sample: naive CD4+ T cells from PBMCs. The receptors originated from a man younger than 30 in good health. Some clones in this sample may be carry-over from other donors' samples. Each CDR3 is given without its conserved first and last residue. D genes are given only for firm matches.

TRBJ2-2 TRBV28 . ASSSRTLGAGELF
TRBJ2-7 TRBV7-9 . ASSLVTREQY
TRBJ2-5 TRBV5-1 . ASSSGAVGETQY
TRBJ1-4 TRBV7-9 . ASSLGRDNEKLF
. TRBV5-1 . ASSQGQSNGYEQY
TRBJ2-1 TRBV15 . ATSKTRDEQF
TRBJ1-1 TRBV6-6 . ASSYRGGTEAF
TRBJ1-1 TRBV5-1 . ASSPGQLHTEAF
TRBJ2-1 TRBV11-3 . ASSLGTRSSYNEQF
TRBJ1-2 TRBV28 TRBD1 ASRTGGVGYT
TRBJ1-2 TRBV19 TRBD1 ASNKADRGFVYGYT
TRBJ2-5 TRBV6-5 . ASSYVRGQETQY
TRBJ2-7 TRBV5-4 TRBD2 ASSLAGGFDEQY
TRBJ2-1 TRBV4-3 . ASSQGRFGGNEQF
TRBJ2-3 TRBV11-2 . ASSLHGPGTDTQY
TRBJ2-1 TRBV28 TRBD2 ASLGAGGYYNEQF
TRBJ1-1 TRBV28 . ASSPSQGRGLYTEAF
TRBJ2-7 TRBV6-1 TRBD1 ASREYTGVTYEQY
TRBJ2-5 TRBV28 . ASTSNEETQY
TRBJ1-4 TRBV28 . ASSLRAWEKLF
TRBJ1-2 TRBV18 . ASSPSQGLLYGYT
TRBJ2-7 TRBV14 TRBD1 ASSQFSGTGAYEQY
TRBJ1-1 TRBV25-1 TRBD1 ASKGQPNTEAF
TRBJ1-5 TRBV7-2 . ASSPGPDSNQPQH
TRBJ2-7 TRBV6-5 . ASSYSTLDIYEQY
TRBJ2-5 TRBV2 TRBD1 ASSDQGAGETQY